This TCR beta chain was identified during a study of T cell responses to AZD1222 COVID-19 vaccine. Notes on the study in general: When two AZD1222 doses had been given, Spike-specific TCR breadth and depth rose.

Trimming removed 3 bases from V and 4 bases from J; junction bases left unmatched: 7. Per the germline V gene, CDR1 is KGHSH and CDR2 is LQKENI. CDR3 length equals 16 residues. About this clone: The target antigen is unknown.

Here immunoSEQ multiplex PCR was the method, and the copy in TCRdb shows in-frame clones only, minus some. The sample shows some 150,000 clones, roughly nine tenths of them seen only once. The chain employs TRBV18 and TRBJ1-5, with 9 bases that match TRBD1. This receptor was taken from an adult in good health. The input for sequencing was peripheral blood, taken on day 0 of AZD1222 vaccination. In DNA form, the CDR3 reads TGTGCCAGCTCACCGTCGTCCGGACAGGGGAATCAGCCCCAGCATTTT. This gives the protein CASSPSSGQGNQPQHF.